The 31 T cell receptor beta chains below all came from one sample that was sequenced in a study of T-cell memory formation after mild COVID-19. TCRdb analysed the 5' RACE reads with MiXCR anew, one entry per CDR3 protein. The sample holds 550,000 to 700,000 distinct CDR3 sequences, around a sixth seen once. What was sequenced was PBMCs or a T cell subset sorted from them (not recorded which). The source is an adult woman who had mild COVID-19 (a few samples of this study predate the infection). Cell type and time point are not known.

In this sample, this clonotype turned up a few times. The chain employs TRBV25-1 and TRBJ2-7; TRBD2 might be the D (5 bases). In germline, CDR1 is MGHDK, CDR2 SYGVNS. The V and J ends lost 3 bases and 5 bases respectively, with 5 bases between them. The CDR3 contains 11 residues. The CDR3 protein is CASSDGDEQYF. In DNA, the CDR3 is TGTGCCAGCAGTGACGGGGACGAGCAGTACTTC.

The rearrangement uses TRBV4-1 and TRBJ2-2, with D possibly matching TRBD1 (5 bases). Trimming took 4 bases from V and 7 from J, leaving 16 bases between them. The CDR3 contains 15 residues. CDR1 is MGHRA and CDR2 is YSYEKL in the germline V gene. CDR3 sequence reads: CASSLWTRGSGELFF. The CDR3 DNA follows: TGCGCCAGCAGCCTATGGACAAGGGGCAGCGGGGAGCTGTTTTTT.

The CDR3 loop is CASSETRWAFF. For the CDR3, the DNA is TGTGCCAGCAGTGAGACGCGTTGGGCTTTCTTT. V is TRBV12-3 or TRBV12-4 and J is TRBJ1-1; D ambiguous. Trimming took 5 bases from V and 11 from J, leaving 12 bases between them. This CDR3 contains 11 residues.

This clonotype has ten or more counts. V is TRBV15 and J is TRBJ2-7; D is uncertain. Trimming took off 1 base at V and 1 base at J, with 8 bases between the two ends. This CDR3 comprises 14 residues. Germline V gene data show CDR1 as LNHNV and CDR2 as YYDKDF (reference sequence). Here the CDR3 reads CATSRVPQSYEQYF. The CDR3 region has the DNA TGTGCCACCAGCAGAGTTCCACAGTCCTACGAGCAGTACTTC.

This clonotype showed up just a few times. J is TRBJ1-2 and V is TRBV13, with 8 bases that match TRBD1. J gave up 4 bases and V 5 bases, and 9 bases lay outside the gene matches. There are 15 residues in the CDR3. The germline V gene has CDR1 PRHDT and CDR2 FYEKMQ (reference sequence). CDR3 region: CASSRRGTGGYGYTF. CDR3 bases: TGTGCCAGCAGCCGCCGAGGGACAGGAGGCTATGGCTACACCTTC.

This clonotype was detected only a few times. The chain links TRBV2 to TRBJ1-1; tentative D call: TRBD1 (6 bases). Germline CDR1 is SNHLY and CDR2 is FYNNEI. The CDR3 has 14 amino acids. Trimming took 7 bases from V and 3 from J, leaving 15 bases between them. Written as DNA, the CDR3 is TGTGCCAGCATTCGGACAGCCTGGGACACTGAAGCTTTCTTT. It translates to CASIRTAWDTEAFF.

This sequence joins TRBV5-4 and TRBJ2-5; tentatively, D is TRBD1 or TRBD2 (5 bases each). CDR1 SGHNT and CDR2 YYREEE come from the germline V gene (reference sequence). V was cut by 0 bases and J by 1 base, with 10 bases left in between. CDR3 length equals 15 residues. This CDR3 reads CASSLGERGQETQYF. The CDR3 DNA reads as TGTGCCAGCAGCTTGGGGGAGAGGGGCCAAGAGACCCAGTACTTC. Using reference TRBV5-4 and TRBJ2-5 for the parts outside the CDR3, the full variable domain is ETGVTQSPTHLIKTRGQQVTLRCSSQSGHNTVSWYQQALGQGPQFIFQYYREEENGRGNFPPRFSGLQFPNYSSELNVNALELDDSALYLCASSLGERGQETQYFGPGTRLLVL.

This clonotype was seen more than once but under ten times. The chain carries TRBV5-6 and TRBJ2-7; TRBD2 might be the D (7 bases). The V gene's germline CDR1 is SGHDT and CDR2 YYEEEE. The CDR3 runs to 15 residues. V lost 0 bases, J lost 6 bases, and 16 bases lay in between. The CDR3 spells CASSLVPRGPGEQYF. The CDR3 region has the DNA TGTGCCAGCAGCTTGGTTCCGCGGGGGCCGGGCGAGCAGTACTTC.

The rearrangement uses TRBV30 and TRBJ1-2; D remains ambiguous. The CDR3 length is 12 residues. Germline values: CDR1 GTSNPN, CDR2 SVGIG (reference sequence). Trimming took 1 base from V and 3 from J, leaving 6 bases between them. The DNA of the CDR3 is TGTGCCTGGAGTGGGAGGGACTATGGCTACACCTTC. It encodes CAWSGRDYGYTF.

The chain recombines TRBV7-2 with TRBJ2-5, with D possibly being TRBD1 (7 bases). The V and J ends lost 5 bases and 9 bases respectively, with 10 bases between them. Germline CDR1 SGHTA, CDR2 FQGNSA. This CDR3 contains 11 residues. The CDR3 nucleotides read TGTGCCAGCAGCCAGGGGGGTCCCCAGTACTTC. It yields the protein CASSQGGPQYF.

This clonotype has a handful of counts. This sequence joins TRBV3-2 and TRBJ1-2; the listed D gene, TRBD1, was not tested against the DNA. TRBV3-2 is described as a pseudogene. This CDR3 contains 14 residues. The CDR3 DNA is TGTGCCAGCAGCCAAGGTGCTGGGGGAAGGGGCTACACCTTC. It translates to CASSQGAGGRGYTF.

This clonotype showed up just a few times. The chain uses TRBV7-6 and TRBJ2-2, with 10 nucleotides matching TRBD2. Germline assignment: CDR1 SGHVS and CDR2 FNYEAQ. Losses at the gene ends were 4 bases for V and 3 bases for J; bases not matched to a gene: 5. The CDR3 totals 16 residues. CDR3 bases: TGTGCCAGCAGCTCAGCGGGGGGGCGGCACACCGGGGAGCTGTTTTTT. The encoded protein is CASSSAGGRHTGELFF. The full variable domain, rest sourced from reference TRBV7-6 and TRBJ2-2, is GAGVSQSPRYKVTKRGQDVALRCDPISGHVSLYWYRQALGQGPEFLTYFNYEAQQDKSGLPNDRFSAERPEGSISTLTIQRTEQRDSAMYRCASSSAGGRHTGELFFGEGSRLTVL.

Only a few counts were recorded for this clonotype. J is TRBJ2-7 and V is TRBV6-2 or TRBV6-3, with 12 bases that match TRBD2. Per the germline V gene, CDR1 is MNHEY and CDR2 is SVGEGT. V lost 2 bases to trimming and J lost 3 bases; unmatched junction nucleotides: 2. This CDR3 has 15 amino acids. CDR3 loop: CASSYGLAGNYEQYF. The CDR3 region has the DNA TGTGCCAGCAGTTACGGACTAGCGGGGAACTACGAGCAGTACTTC.

There are many counts of this clonotype. The rearrangement uses TRBV6-2 or TRBV6-3 and TRBJ2-2; 8 bases are shared with TRBD1. The CDR3 has 15 amino acids. In germline, CDR1 is MNHEY, CDR2 SVGEGT. With V trimmed by 6 bases and J by 3 bases, 6 bases remained unmatched. The CDR3 sequence is CASRLTGVDTGELFF. The CDR3, as DNA: TGTGCCAGCAGGTTGACAGGGGTGGACACCGGGGAGCTGTTTTTT.

This sequence joins TRBV3-1 and TRBJ2-7; 10 positions agree with TRBD1. In germline, CDR1 is LGHDT, CDR2 YNNKEL (reference sequence). V was pared by 8 bases and J by 4 bases, with 8 bases of the junction left unmatched. The CDR3 loop spans 14 amino acids. This CDR3 is CASGPGTGAYEQYF. In DNA, the CDR3 is TGTGCCAGCGGACCCGGGACAGGGGCATACGAGCAGTACTTC.

The rearrangement uses TRBV3-1 and TRBJ1-1; D may be TRBD1 (5 bases). Germline CDR1 and CDR2: LGHDT and YNNKEL (reference sequence). Between the trimmed V and J ends, which lost 5 bases and 8 bases, there was a span of 12 bases. The CDR3 covers 12 residues. The CDR3 here is CASSAHRKEAFF. The CDR3 nucleotides read TGTGCCAGCAGCGCGCACAGGAAGGAAGCTTTCTTT.

This rearrangement joins TRBV2 to TRBJ1-4; TRBD1 is a possible D gene (5 bases). The CDR3 length is 13 residues. In germline, CDR1 is SNHLY, CDR2 FYNNEI. Between the trimmed V and J ends, which lost 7 bases and 3 bases, there was a span of 9 bases. This chain's CDR3 is CASKGPANEKLFF. The CDR3 region has the DNA TGTGCCAGCAAGGGGCCGGCTAATGAAAAACTGTTTTTT. The whole variable domain, remainder taken from reference TRBV2 and TRBJ1-4, is EPEVTQTPSHQVTQMGQEVILRCVPISNHLYFYWYRQILGQKVEFLVSFYNNEISEKSEIFDDQFSVERPDGSNFTLKIRSTKLEDSAMYFCASKGPANEKLFFGSGTQLSVL.

The CDR3 sequence: CASSLVTGAVQGYGYTF. CDR3 bases: TGCGCCAGCAGCTTGGTGACGGGGGCCGTTCAAGGCTATGGCTACACCTTC. The chain carries TRBV5-1 and TRBJ1-2; D may be TRBD1 (6 bases). V was pared by 0 bases and J by 4 bases, with 19 bases between. Germline assignment: CDR1 SGHRS and CDR2 YFSETQ. CDR3 size: 17 residues.

CDR3 protein: CASRYEGLSTDTQYF. For the CDR3, the DNA is TGCGCCAGCAGGTACGAGGGGTTGTCGACAGATACGCAGTATTTT. This sequence joins TRBV5-1 and TRBJ2-3; D is tentatively TRBD1 or TRBD2 (5 bases each). Germline V gene lookup returns CDR1 SGHRS and CDR2 YFSETQ. This CDR3 region has 15 residues. Trimming removed 5 bases from V and 3 bases from J, with 16 bases in between.

The sample holds many counts of this clonotype. CDR3 residues: CASSYDGNYGYTF. CDR3 nucleotides: TGTGCCAGCAGTTACGACGGGAACTATGGCTACACCTTC. The chain couples TRBV6-5 to TRBJ1-2, with unresolved D. Germline CDR1 is MNHEY and CDR2 is SVGAGI. The CDR3 runs 13 residues. V was pared by 2 bases and J by 2 bases, with 6 bases between.

This clonotype came up a few times. V and J are TRBV12-3 or TRBV12-4 and TRBJ2-1; tentative D call: TRBD2 (6 bases). V was clipped by 2 bases and J by 9 bases, with 14 bases between them. The CDR3 extends over 14 amino acids. CDR3 residues: CASSLYQAGSEQFF. Written as DNA, the CDR3 is TGTGCCAGCAGTTTATACCAGGCGGGGAGTGAGCAGTTCTTC.

The V call is TRBV5-1, the J call TRBJ1-6; 7 bases map to TRBD1. V shed 6 bases and J 8 bases; nucleotides not matched to a gene: 8. CDR1 and CDR2 from the germline V gene are SGHRS and YFSETQ. This CDR3 has 14 amino acids. CDR3 nucleotide sequence: TGCGCCAGCATGCTTACAGGGGTAGATTCACCCCTCCACTTT. Encoded protein: CASMLTGVDSPLHF.

This chain connects TRBV3-1 to TRBJ1-5; 7 bases match TRBD1. The CDR3 has 14 residues. V trimming: 3 bases; J trimming: 5 bases; junction bases outside the gene matches: 4. From germline, CDR1 is LGHDT and CDR2 YNNKEL (reference sequence). The CDR3 bases are TGTGCCAGCAGCCAGACAGGGTATCATCAGCCCCAGCATTTT. Translated: CASSQTGYHQPQHF.

The V call is TRBV14, the J call TRBJ2-1, with D perhaps matching TRBD2 (7 bases). V lost 2 bases and J 5 bases, leaving 13 bases between the germline ends. The CDR3 consists of 15 residues. Germline V gives CDR1 SGHDN, CDR2 FVKESK. CDR3 in amino acids: CASSQWRGRDNEQFF. The DNA for the CDR3 is TGTGCCAGCAGCCAATGGCGGGGGCGCGACAATGAGCAGTTCTTC.

V is TRBV11-2 and J is TRBJ1-2; perhaps TRBD1 as D (6 bases). Trimming shortened V by 6 bases and J by 5 bases, and 13 bases separated the two germline ends. The CDR3 has 13 residues. Germline CDR1 and CDR2: SGHAT and FQNNGV. Here the CDR3 DNA reads TGTGCCAGCAGGTCGGGGGCGAAATATGGCTACACCTTC. Translated: CASRSGAKYGYTF.

There are a few counts of this clonotype. J is TRBJ2-3 and V is TRBV9; 14 bases agree with TRBD2. Losses at the gene ends were 4 bases for V and 6 bases for J; bases not matched to a gene: 7. The germline V gene encodes CDR1 SGDLS and CDR2 YYNGEE. This CDR3 region has 16 residues. Here the CDR3 DNA reads TGTGCCAGCAGCACCCCCGGGACTAGCGGGGGTGATACGCAGTATTTT. Residues: CASSTPGTSGGDTQYF.

This clonotype was seen a handful of times. The rearrangement uses TRBV14 and TRBJ2-2; D is uncertain. The CDR3 is made up of 16 amino acids. Germline V CDR1 and CDR2: SGHDN, FVKESK. V lost 1 base to trimming and J lost 3 bases, with 12 bases between them. The CDR3 region has the DNA TGTGCCAGCAGCCAAGTGCGTGGTCGTCACACCGGGGAGCTGTTTTTT. Translated: CASSQVRGRHTGELFF.

V and J are TRBV18 and TRBJ2-3; D unclear. Looked up from germline, CDR1 is KGHSH and CDR2 is LQKENI. CDR3 size: 13 residues. Trimming took off 5 bases at V and 0 bases at J, with 6 bases between the two ends. This CDR3 is CASSADSTDTQYF. In DNA, the CDR3 is TGTGCCAGCTCAGCCGACAGCACAGATACGCAGTATTTT.

The rearrangement links TRBV7-9 to TRBJ2-5; tentative D call: TRBD1 (6 bases). In germline, CDR1 is SEHNR, CDR2 FQNEAQ (reference sequence). The CDR3 has 16 amino acids. Trimming stripped 4 bases from V and 4 bases from J, with 19 bases between. The CDR3 loop is CASSSTGTEMVETQYF. The CDR3, as DNA: TGTGCCAGCAGCTCTACAGGGACGGAGATGGTAGAGACCCAGTACTTC. The whole variable domain, filled in from reference TRBV7-9 and TRBJ2-5, reads DTGVSQNPRHKITKRGQNVTFRCDPISEHNRLYWYRQTLGQGPEFLTYFQNEAQLEKSRLLSDRFSAERPKGSFSTLEIQRTEQGDSAMYLCASSSTGTEMVETQYFGPGTRLLVL.

V is TRBV6-2 or TRBV6-3 and J is TRBJ2-7; 7 bases are a match to TRBD2. This CDR3 is 16 amino acids long. Germline CDR1 is MNHEY and CDR2 is SVGEGT. V lost 2 bases and J lost 3; bases outside the gene matches: 10. In nucleotides, the CDR3 is TGTGCCAGCAGTTACAGGGCGCGGGAGTATTTCTACGAGCAGTACTTC. Its protein is CASSYRAREYFYEQYF.

This chain links TRBV27 with TRBJ2-7, with TRBD1 as a possible D gene (6 bases). Germline CDR1 MNHEY, CDR2 SMNVEV (reference sequence). V was shortened by 5 bases and J by 6 bases, with 14 bases between the two germline ends. There are 13 residues in the CDR3. The CDR3 DNA sequence: TGTGCCAGCAGTATCGGAGGACAGCTCGAGCAGTACTTC. Translating it yields CASSIGGQLEQYF.